A selection of T cell receptor beta chains follows, all from one sample in a study of blood T cells in healthy people across ages. One entry per CDR3 protein, called by TCRdb with MiXCR from the 5' RACE reads. The profile shows about 1 million distinct CDR3 sequences, around 27% of them singletons. The sample also formed part of further work on T cells of mothers and their children.

The sample taken for sequencing was blood. These TCRs come from a girl aged 2 to 9 in good health. Both conserved end residues are part of each CDR3. D genes are given only for firm matches. Expanded clones get a size class; other rows say once, few or many, or leave the size out.

NA NA TRBJ1-4 TRBV7-6 TGTGCCAGCAGTCCGCCGGGAACCCAACTGTTTTTT CASSPPGTQLFF
NA NA TRBJ2-5 TRBV2 TGTGCCAGCAGGGTGAGAGCTTACAATGAGCAGTCCTTC CASRVRAYNEQSF
NA NA TRBJ1-1 TRBV20-1 TGCAGTGCTAGAGATCCGGTCCGTATAAGAAACACTGAAGCTTTCTTT CSARDPVRIRNTEAFF
once NA TRBJ2-5 TRBV21-1 TGTGCCAGCAGGCCGTTCGGTGGGGAAGAGACCCAGTACTTC CASRPFGGEETQYF
NA TRBD2 TRBJ2-7 TRBV29-1 TGCAGCGTTCTTGAGGCGGGAGAAGGGGAGCAGTACTTC CSVLEAGEGEQYF
NA NA TRBJ1-6 TRBV20-1 TGCAGTGCTAGAGCTGGGTTTGGCCTTAGGACACCCCTCCACTTT CSARAGFGLRTPLHF
NA NA TRBJ2-1 TRBV11-2 TGTGCCAGCAGGTCCACAGGAGAGGTGGGTGACTACAATGAGCAGTTCTTC CASRSTGEVGDYNEQFF
few NA TRBJ2-4 TRBV7-2 TGTGCCAGCAGCTCTGGCCTATTAGGGAACATTCAGTACTTC CASSSGLLGNIQYF
NA NA TRBJ1-1 TRBV29-1 TGCAGCGTTGACGACACTGAAGCTTTCTTT CSVDDTEAFF
NA TRBD1 TRBJ1-2 TRBV29-1 TGCAGCGTGCTGGACAGGGACGATGGCTACACCTTC CSVLDRDDGYTF
NA NA TRBJ2-7 TRBV20-1 TGCAGTGCTCATGAAGGCTCCTACGAGCAGTACTTC CSAHEGSYEQYF
NA NA TRBJ2-5 TRBV9 TGTGCCAGCAGCGTTTCAGGGGCGGGAGAGACCCAGTACTTC CASSVSGAGETQYF
few TRBD1 TRBJ2-7 TRBV7-9 TGTGCCAGCAGCCTACAGGGGACAGGGCTGTACGAGCAGTACTTC CASSLQGTGLYEQYF
NA TRBD1 TRBJ2-7 TRBV12-3/TRBV12-4 TGTGCCAGCAGCCAGACAGGGCAGGGCTACGAGCAGTACTTC CASSQTGQGYEQYF
NA TRBD2 TRBJ2-1 TRBV28 TGTGCCAGCAGTTTAAACCCCAGCGGGAGGGACCCGCAGTTCTTC CASSLNPSGRDPQFF
NA NA TRBJ1-4 TRBV5-1 TGCGCCAGCAGTTCAGGGATGACTAATGAAAAACTGTTTTTT CASSSGMTNEKLFF
few NA TRBJ2-7 TRBV29-1 TGCAGCGTCATCTGGCCACTTAAAACGTCTGAGTCCTTC CSVIWPLKTSESF